The source of this TCR beta chain is a study of T-cell memory formation after mild COVID-19. Study context: TCR clusters largely stayed donor specific. Study-wide results and caveats: Most CD4+ clones that shrank were in CM and EM, while CD8+ ones turned up in EMRA. The pre-infection memory compartment contained some responding clones, suggesting cross-reactive memory joined.

V lost 0 bases to trimming and J lost 0 bases, with 10 bases between them. Per the germline V gene, CDR1 is SGHRS and CDR2 is YFSETQ. This CDR3 spans 15 amino acids. TCRdb independently ran MiXCR on the 5' RACE reads; one entry per CDR3 protein. The data hold about 560,000 distinct CDR3 sequences, with roughly 17% observed a single time. This clonotype was counted once. Its antigen remains unknown. This sequence originates from an adult woman who had mild COVID-19 (a few samples of this study predate the infection). Cell type and time point are not known. V gene TRBV5-1 combines with J gene TRBJ2-7; D unresolved. Sequencing was carried out using PBMCs or a T cell subset sorted from them (not recorded which). The CDR3 DNA sequence: TGCGCCAGCAGCTTGGTAGGCAGCTACTCCTACGAGCAGTACTTC. Amino acids: CASSLVGSYSYEQYF.